The 4 T cell receptor beta chains reported below all come from one sample, sequenced in a study of human T cells and chemical hapten exposure. Specified time point: patch test 3, about 24 weeks after DPC sensitization. As to treatment: therapeutic diphenylcyclopropenone sensitization with weekly scalp DPC. TCRdb re-called the RACE reads through MiXCR, storing one row per CDR3 protein. The table has 100,000 to 120,000 distinct CDR3 sequences, less than 40% seen once; the top ten hold around 2.8%. The sequenced sample was whole blood, obtained in connection with sensitization to the hapten diphenylcyclopropenone (DPC). Receptors originate from a man between 40 and 49 years old with alopecia areata. Some clones in this sample may be carry-over from other donors' samples.

V and J are TRBV14 and TRBJ2-6; D remains ambiguous. V was clipped by 1 base and J by 3 bases, with 7 bases between them. Germline loops: CDR1 SGHDN, CDR2 FVKESK. This CDR3 region has 15 residues. The CDR3 protein is CASSQVRLGANVLTF. The CDR3 nucleotides are TGTGCCAGCAGCCAAGTCAGGCTTGGGGCCAACGTCCTGACTTTC.

J is TRBJ1-5 and V is TRBV19, with 8 bases fitting TRBD1. The CDR3 totals 14 residues. The V gene end was trimmed by 3 bases and the J gene end by 4 bases; junction bases not matched to a gene: 2. CDR1 is LNHDA and CDR2 is SQIVND in the germline V gene (reference sequence). CDR3 amino acids: CASSMGTGNQPQHF. The CDR3 nucleotides read TGTGCCAGTAGTATGGGGACAGGTAATCAGCCCCAGCATTTT.

This clonotype was observed a few times. The V gene is TRBV29-1, the J gene TRBJ2-2, with a possible D match to TRBD1 (5 bases). Trimming stripped 4 bases from V and 4 bases from J, with 22 bases between. The CDR3 is 17 amino acids. Germline-derived CDR1 and CDR2 are SQVTM and ANQGSEA. CDR3 residues: CSVVLRGGTSSTGELFF. For the CDR3, the DNA is TGCAGCGTTGTTCTTAGGGGCGGTACTTCGAGCACCGGGGAGCTGTTTTTT.

Only a few counts were recorded for this clonotype. The chain links TRBV5-5 to TRBJ1-1; D might be TRBD1 (5 bases). V lost 4 bases to trimming and J lost 2 bases, with 12 bases between them. Per germline, CDR1 SGHKS and CDR2 YYEKEE (reference sequence). CDR3 size: 14 residues. DNA of the CDR3: TGTGCCAGCAGCCCCGTCGGGGACAACACTGAAGCTTTCTTT. Amino acid sequence: CASSPVGDNTEAFF.